These 20 T cell receptor beta chains were all obtained from the same sample, sequenced in a study of blood T cell repertoires in COVID-19. TCRdb keeps only in-frame clones here, not all; method: immunoSEQ multiplex PCR. Of around 150,000 clones detected, 65% to 85% appear once; the ten largest clones hold 4.5% to 7.5%. Sample: PBMCs or T cells enriched from blood (not recorded which). All receptors derive from a man aged 35 to 55 who had recovered from COVID-19.

V gene TRBV30 combines with J gene TRBJ1-3; 7 bases match TRBD1. The CDR3 sequence is 13 residues long. The junction had 3 bases not matched to a gene; V was cut back by 0 bases and J by 7 bases. Germline V gene lookup returns CDR1 GTSNPN and CDR2 SVGIG (reference sequence). In DNA, the CDR3 is TGTGCCTGGAGTGTCGGGGACAGCAACACCATATATTTT. Its protein is CAWSVGDSNTIYF.

The chain uses TRBV18 and TRBJ1-1, with 9 bases that match TRBD1. The CDR3 contains 13 residues. Trimming cost V 5 bases and J 10 bases; bases outside gene matches: 8. Germline V CDR1 and CDR2: KGHSH, LQKENI. The DNA of the CDR3 is TGTGCCAGCTCATACCGGGACAGGGATCTAGCTTTCTTT. This translates into CASSYRDRDLAFF.

CDR3 DNA sequence: TGTGCCAGCAGGACAGGGGTTTCTCCCGGGGCCAACGTCCTGACTTTC. It codes for CASRTGVSPGANVLTF. V usage is TRBV2 and J usage is TRBJ2-6; TRBD1 matches at 8 bases. The CDR3 runs 16 residues. Germline V gene sequence: CDR1 SNHLY, CDR2 FYNNEI. J lost 4 bases, V lost 6 bases, and 8 bases had no gene match.

The chain is built from TRBV2 and TRBJ2-1; 12 bases line up with TRBD2. The CDR3 is made up of 15 amino acids. Trimming cost V 6 bases and J 7 bases; bases outside gene matches: 7. CDR1 is SNHLY, CDR2 FYNNEI, per germline. DNA of the CDR3: TGTGCCAGCAGCGCCTCTAGCGGGGGGGCGAATGAGCAGTTCTTC. This encodes CASSASSGGANEQFF.

Only a few counts were recorded for this clone. CDR3 DNA: TGTGCCAGTAGTGGGACGGGGGGGTACAATGAGCAGTTCTTC. Translating gives CASSGTGGYNEQFF. The rearrangement links TRBV19 to TRBJ2-1, with TRBD2 matching 8 bases. The CDR3 runs to 14 residues. Germline V gene lookup returns CDR1 LNHDA and CDR2 SQIVND (reference sequence). J gave up 4 bases and V 5 bases, and 4 bases lay outside the gene matches.

The rearrangement links TRBV28 to TRBJ1-2; D gene ambiguous. CDR1 and CDR2 (germline): MDHEN, SYDVKM. Trimming shortened V by 6 bases and J by 5 bases, and 22 bases separated the two germline ends. CDR3 length: 16 residues. In DNA, the CDR3 is TGTGCCAGCAGCTCCACCGGTGGAACGGCGGGATATGGCTACACCTTC. This translates into CASSSTGGTAGYGYTF.

The rearrangement links TRBV7-2 to TRBJ2-1; TRBD1 aligns across 10 bases. CDR3 length: 14 residues. Losses at the gene ends were 5 bases for V and 9 bases for J; bases not matched to a gene: 7. Germline V gene sequence: CDR1 SGHTA, CDR2 FQGNSA. CDR3 in amino acids: CASSPGTGVGEQFF. DNA of the CDR3: TGTGCCAGCAGCCCCGGGACAGGGGTTGGTGAGCAGTTCTTC.

The chain recombines TRBV5-1 with TRBJ1-4; D possibly corresponds to TRBD1 (5 bases). Looked up from germline, CDR1 is SGHRS and CDR2 is YFSETQ. Between the trimmed V and J ends, which lost 0 bases and 4 bases, there was a span of 16 bases. The CDR3 spans 17 residues. This CDR3 is CASSLDPLRGINEKLFF. The CDR3 nucleotides are TGCGCCAGCAGCTTGGACCCACTAAGGGGTATTAATGAAAAACTGTTTTTT.

This rearrangement joins TRBV5-1 to TRBJ1-5, with D perhaps TRBD1 (6 bases). Germline CDR1 reads SGHRS; CDR2 reads YFSETQ. There are 15 residues in the CDR3. Trimming stripped 4 bases from V and 3 bases from J, with 14 bases between. This CDR3 reads CASSQSGAHNQPQHF. Here the CDR3 DNA reads TGCGCCAGCAGCCAGTCAGGGGCGCACAATCAGCCCCAGCATTTT.

This clone was counted once. The chain uses TRBV19 and TRBJ1-2, with TRBD1 matching 11 bases. The junction had 4 bases not matched to a gene; V was cut back by 4 bases and J by 3 bases. The CDR3 loop spans 15 amino acids. Germline CDR1 and CDR2: LNHDA and SQIVND (reference sequence). The CDR3 nucleotides are TGTGCCAGTAGTAGAGGACAGGGGGCTGACTATGGCTACACCTTC. Encoded protein: CASSRGQGADYGYTF. The full variable domain, its missing parts supplied by reference TRBV19 and TRBJ1-2, is DGGITQSPKYLFRKEGQNVTLSCEQNLNHDAMYWYRQDPGQGLRLIYYSQIVNDFQKGDIAEGYSVSREKKESFPLTVTSAQKNPTAFYLCASSRGQGADYGYTFGSGTRLTVV.

Many counts were recorded for this clone. The genes are TRBV4-1 and TRBJ2-2, with 12 bases lining up with TRBD2. V lost 5 bases, J lost 6 bases, and 7 bases stayed unmatched. Germline CDR1 is MGHRA and CDR2 is YSYEKL. CDR3 length: 16 residues. CDR3 sequence reads: CASSSRTSGEAGELFF. The DNA for the CDR3 is TGCGCCAGCAGCTCCCGGACTAGCGGGGAAGCCGGGGAGCTGTTTTTT.

V usage is TRBV7-3 and J usage is TRBJ2-1; 7 positions agree with TRBD2. Germline-derived CDR1 and CDR2 are SGHTA and FQGTGA. This CDR3 is built from 16 residues. The V and J ends lost 5 bases and 7 bases, in that order; junction bases with no gene match: 14. The CDR3 loop is CASSPGGSGLRNEQFF. In nucleotides, the CDR3 is TGTGCCAGCAGCCCCGGGGGGAGCGGCTTAAGAAATGAGCAGTTCTTC.

J is TRBJ2-7 and V is TRBV3-1 (or the pseudogene TRBV3-2), with 7 positions matching TRBD2. The CDR3 has 14 residues. J was trimmed by 6 bases and V by 1 base; bases with no gene match: 6. Germline lookup yields CDR1 LGHDT and CDR2 YNNKEL (reference sequence). CDR3 residues: CASSQAQRGREQYF. DNA for the CDR3: TGTGCCAGCAGCCAAGCACAGCGGGGACGCGAGCAGTACTTC.

To note about this clone: Other DNA sequences of this sample code for an identical CDR3. The rearrangement joins TRBV5-1 to TRBJ2-5; 16 nucleotides line up with TRBD2. Trimming took 5 bases from V and 9 from J; bases not matched to a gene: 7. In germline, CDR1 is SGHRS, CDR2 YFSETQ. The CDR3 covers 15 residues. The CDR3 nucleotides read TGCGCCAGCAGTTCACTTGGGACTAGCGGGGGGGCCCAGTACTTC. Amino acid sequence: CASSSLGTSGGAQYF.

The chain uses TRBV10-2 and TRBJ2-3, with D perhaps TRBD2 (5 bases). Germline V gene sequence: CDR1 WSHSY, CDR2 SAAADI. Trimming removed 7 bases at V and 2 bases at J, with 7 bases between. The CDR3 spans 12 residues. DNA for the CDR3: TGCGCCAGCACCGGGGACACAGATACGCAGTATTTT. Translated, it gives CASTGDTDTQYF.

The chain couples TRBV30 to TRBJ1-5; D call uncertain. CDR3 length equals 15 residues. V shed 5 bases and J shed 2 bases, with 16 bases lying between them. Germline CDR1 is GTSNPN and CDR2 is SVGIG (reference sequence). This CDR3 is CAWSSGLGGNQPQHF. The CDR3, as DNA: TGTGCCTGGTCTTCGGGTCTGGGAGGCAATCAGCCCCAGCATTTT.

This sequence joins TRBV30 and TRBJ1-1, with 9 bases that match TRBD1. The CDR3 covers 12 residues. Trimming removed 4 bases from V and 10 bases from J; junction bases left unmatched: 7. Germline lookup yields CDR1 GTSNPN and CDR2 SVGIG (reference sequence). CDR3 sequence: CAWTVDRGRAFF. The CDR3 region has the DNA TGTGCCTGGACCGTGGACAGGGGACGAGCTTTCTTT.

The chain employs TRBV19 and TRBJ2-5; D is perhaps TRBD1 (6 bases). Germline-derived CDR1 and CDR2 are LNHDA and SQIVND (reference sequence). This CDR3 contains 15 residues. The ends were cut back, 3 bases at V and 4 bases at J, with 15 bases in the middle. CDR3 sequence reads: CASSIDGGPRETQYF. Here the CDR3 DNA reads TGTGCCAGTAGTATCGATGGGGGCCCCAGAGAGACCCAGTACTTC.

A few counts support this clone. The chain couples TRBV5-4 to TRBJ2-3; 11 bases are shared with TRBD2. With V trimmed by 0 bases and J by 1 base, 7 bases remained unmatched. This CDR3 spans 18 amino acids. Germline loops: CDR1 SGHNT, CDR2 YYREEE (reference sequence). Here the CDR3 DNA reads TGTGCCAGCAGCTTGGACCCTGGACTAGCGGGTCGCACAGATACGCAGTATTTT. Translated: CASSLDPGLAGRTDTQYF.

This clone has just a few counts. V and J are TRBV2 and TRBJ2-3; 10 bases map to TRBD2. The trim removed 7 bases at V and 1 base at J, leaving 5 bases unmatched. Per germline, CDR1 SNHLY and CDR2 FYNNEI. The CDR3 has 15 residues. The CDR3 protein is CASTLGLAGTDTQYF. The CDR3 DNA is TGTGCCAGCACACTAGGACTAGCGGGCACAGATACGCAGTATTTT. Complete variable domain (other parts from reference TRBV2 and TRBJ2-3): EPEVTQTPSHQVTQMGQEVILRCVPISNHLYFYWYRQILGQKVEFLVSFYNNEISEKSEIFDDQFSVERPDGSNFTLKIRSTKLEDSAMYFCASTLGLAGTDTQYFGPGTRLTVL.